The 18 T cell receptor beta chains presented below share a single source sample, sequenced in a study of beta chain features in type 1 diabetes. Study-level points and caveats: Across all four CD4+ subsets, people with type 1 diabetes showed modestly shorter TCRB CDR3s.

Expressed TCRB transcripts got sequenced, as all isolated RNA was reverse transcribed. Using immunoSEQ multiplex PCR, the repertoire was profiled, and TCRdb retains in-frame clones only, with some absent. The table shows a few hundred thousand clones, with roughly 9.8% occurring only once. Their antigen targets remain unknown. The sample comprised central memory CD4+ T cells from blood. Receptors originate from a young man with type 1 diabetes.

The chain combines TRBV29-1 with TRBJ1-1, with TRBD1 identical over 7 bases. J lost 1 base, V lost 7 bases, and 3 bases had no gene match. Looked up from germline, CDR1 is SQVTM and CDR2 is ANQGSEA. CDR3 size: 12 residues. CDR3 in amino acids: CSGRQGNTEAFF. The CDR3 nucleotides are TGCAGCGGGAGACAGGGGAACACTGAAGCTTTCTTT.

This rearrangement joins TRBV7-9 to TRBJ1-5; tentative D call: TRBD1 (5 bases). This CDR3 spans 15 amino acids. V was shortened by 4 bases and J by 11 bases, with 21 bases between the two germline ends. CDR1 SEHNR and CDR2 FQNEAQ come from the germline V gene (reference sequence). The CDR3 here is CASSSHRDRLGSQHF. Here the CDR3 DNA reads TGTGCCAGCAGCTCTCACCGGGACCGACTCGGGTCCCAGCATTTT.

Only a few counts were recorded for this clone. The chain has TRBV12-5 and TRBJ1-1, with D perhaps matching TRBD1 (5 bases). V was trimmed by 2 bases and J by 1 base, leaving 11 bases between them. There are 15 residues in the CDR3. The V gene's germline CDR1 is LGHNT and CDR2 FRNRAP. CDR3 region: CASGLQGGTNTEAFF. In DNA form, the CDR3 reads TGTGCTAGTGGTTTGCAGGGAGGGACGAACACTGAAGCTTTCTTT. Combining the CDR3 with reference TRBV12-5 and TRBJ1-1 gives the whole variable domain DARVTQTPRHKVTEMGQEVTMRCQPILGHNTVFWYRQTMMQGLELLAYFRNRAPLDDSGMPKDRFSAEMPDATLATLKIQPSEPRDSAVYFCASGLQGGTNTEAFFGQGTRLTVV.

Turning to this clone: This same CDR3 is encoded by further DNA sequences in the sample. The chain has TRBV18 and TRBJ2-7; D ambiguous. The CDR3 runs 14 residues. CDR1 is KGHSH and CDR2 is LQKENI in the germline V gene. V was clipped by 0 bases and J by 0 bases, with 6 bases between them. CDR3 bases: TGTGCCAGCTCACCACCGGCAGGCTCCTACGAGCAGTACTTC. Translated, it gives CASSPPAGSYEQYF.

This clone was picked up many times. The chain uses TRBV18 and TRBJ2-4; no clear D. The CDR3 sequence is 14 residues long. CDR1 KGHSH and CDR2 LQKENI come from the germline V gene. The germline V and J ends were trimmed by 0 bases and 0 bases, with 3 bases remaining between them. The CDR3 protein is CASSPPAAKNIQYF. In DNA form, the CDR3 reads TGTGCCAGCTCACCACCGGCAGCCAAAAACATTCAGTACTTC.

In its sample, this clone was seen a few times. This chain connects TRBV29-1 to TRBJ2-3; 8 bases match TRBD2. The V gene end was trimmed by 6 bases and the J gene end by 7 bases; junction bases not matched to a gene: 6. Germline CDR1 reads SQVTM; CDR2 reads ANQGSEA. CDR3 size: 12 residues. Here the CDR3 reads CSVRVAGNTQYF. The CDR3 bases are TGCAGCGTCAGGGTAGCGGGGAATACGCAGTATTTT.

A few counts support this clone. The chain employs TRBV4-3 and TRBJ1-2; D unresolved. Per germline, CDR1 LGHNA and CDR2 YSLEER. CDR3 length: 14 amino acids. V lost 3 bases, J lost 3 bases, and 11 bases lay in between. CDR3 amino acids: CASSHTTEDYGYTF. For the CDR3, the DNA is TGCGCCAGCAGCCATACGACGGAAGACTATGGCTACACCTTC.

The chain recombines TRBV19 with TRBJ1-2; 9 positions match TRBD1. J lost 7 bases, V lost 5 bases, and 11 bases had no gene match. This CDR3 has 15 amino acids. Per germline, CDR1 LNHDA and CDR2 SQIVND (reference sequence). The CDR3 is CASSPHRGLVGGYTF. CDR3 sequence (DNA): TGTGCCAGTAGTCCCCACAGGGGGCTCGTCGGTGGCTACACCTTC.

V is TRBV15 and J is TRBJ1-5; perhaps TRBD1 as D (6 bases). The germline V and J ends were trimmed by 3 bases and 1 base, with 13 bases remaining between them. The CDR3 sequence is 16 residues long. In germline, CDR1 is LNHNV, CDR2 YYDKDF (reference sequence). The CDR3, as DNA: TGTGCCACCAGCAGGGGCACACAGGGAAGCAATCAGCCCCAGCATTTT. Residues: CATSRGTQGSNQPQHF.

This clone was counted ten times or more. The rearrangement joins TRBV6-1 to TRBJ2-1; TRBD1 matches at 10 bases. V dropped 2 bases and J dropped 6; count of bases not matched to a gene: 10. The CDR3 is made up of 17 amino acids. The germline gives CDR1 MNHNS, CDR2 SASEGT. This CDR3 reads CASSERGRQGAGNEQFF. Here the CDR3 DNA reads TGTGCCAGCAGTGAAAGAGGTAGACAGGGGGCAGGCAATGAGCAGTTCTTC.

The V gene is TRBV2, the J gene TRBJ2-1, with 9 bases aligning to TRBD1. CDR1 is SNHLY and CDR2 is FYNNEI in the germline V gene. This CDR3 contains 15 residues. V shed 5 bases and J 4 bases; nucleotides not matched to a gene: 6. CDR3 in DNA: TGTGCCAGCAGTCCCCAGACAGGGGGATACAATGAGCAGTTCTTC. Protein sequence: CASSPQTGGYNEQFF. Together with reference TRBV2 and TRBJ2-1, the CDR3 gives the full variable domain: EPEVTQTPSHQVTQMGQEVILRCVPISNHLYFYWYRQILGQKVEFLVSFYNNEISEKSEIFDDQFSVERPDGSNFTLKIRSTKLEDSAMYFCASSPQTGGYNEQFFGPGTRLTVL.

This clone was observed a few times. The chain couples TRBV2 to TRBJ1-2; 7 bases fit TRBD1. Trimming at V came to 6 bases and at J to 2 bases, leaving 3 bases not matched to a gene. Germline values: CDR1 SNHLY, CDR2 FYNNEI. The CDR3 length is 13 residues. The CDR3 coding sequence is TGTGCCAGCAGCATCAGGGGGAACTATGGCTACACCTTC. Residues: CASSIRGNYGYTF.

The table lists this clone with many counts. This may be a read error: a much more frequent sequence differs by one nucleotide. V and J are TRBV11-2 and TRBJ2-5; 8 bases line up with TRBD1. The CDR3 length is 12 residues. The V gene's germline CDR1 is SGHAT and CDR2 FQNNGV. The V segment lost 5 bases and the J segment 5 bases; nucleotides outside the gene matches: 1. The CDR3 DNA reads as TGTGCCAGCAGCCGGGACAGGGAGACCCAGTACTTC. Protein sequence: CASSRDRETQYF.

The rearrangement joins TRBV6-5 to TRBJ1-5; perhaps TRBD1 as D (6 bases). The ends were cut back, 8 bases at V and 4 bases at J, with 12 bases in the middle. This CDR3 has 13 residues. Germline-derived CDR1 and CDR2 are MNHEY and SVGAGI. CDR3 region: CASGYQGNQPQHF. The CDR3, as DNA: TGTGCCAGCGGCTACCAGGGGAATCAGCCCCAGCATTTT.

The V call is TRBV28, the J call TRBJ2-1; D perhaps matches TRBD2 (5 bases). The V gene's germline CDR1 is MDHEN and CDR2 SYDVKM. The V gene lost 2 bases and the J gene lost 9 bases, with 5 bases spanning the gap. This CDR3 is built from 11 residues. Here the CDR3 DNA reads TGTGCCAGCAGTTTAAGCGGTGAGCAGTTCTTC. Its protein is CASSLSGEQFF.

This clone was recorded at least ten times. V is TRBV23-1 and J is TRBJ2-7; 13 positions agree with TRBD2. TRBV23-1 is an ORF, with its function uncertain. V trimming: 6 bases; J trimming: 3 bases; junction bases outside the gene matches: 5. The CDR3 extends over 15 amino acids. The CDR3: CASSLWTSGSYEQYF. CDR3 sequence (DNA): TGCGCCAGCAGCCTTTGGACTAGCGGGAGCTACGAGCAGTACTTC.

The rearrangement joins TRBV7-9 to TRBJ1-1; 8 bases are shared with TRBD1. Unmatched junction bases numbered 5, after V lost 7 bases and J lost 4 bases. Germline V gene lookup returns CDR1 SEHNR and CDR2 FQNEAQ (reference sequence). The CDR3 contains 13 residues. The CDR3 reads CASTGQGGTEAFF. DNA of the CDR3: TGTGCCAGCACCGGACAGGGTGGCACTGAAGCTTTCTTT.

The sample holds a few counts of this clone. The chain employs TRBV15 and TRBJ1-1; D is undetermined. Trimming stripped 1 base from V and 4 bases from J, with 7 bases between. CDR3 size: 13 residues. Germline CDR1 reads LNHNV; CDR2 reads YYDKDF (reference sequence). The CDR3 is CATSRVQPTEAFF. The CDR3 DNA follows: TGTGCCACCAGCAGAGTTCAACCCACTGAAGCTTTCTTT.